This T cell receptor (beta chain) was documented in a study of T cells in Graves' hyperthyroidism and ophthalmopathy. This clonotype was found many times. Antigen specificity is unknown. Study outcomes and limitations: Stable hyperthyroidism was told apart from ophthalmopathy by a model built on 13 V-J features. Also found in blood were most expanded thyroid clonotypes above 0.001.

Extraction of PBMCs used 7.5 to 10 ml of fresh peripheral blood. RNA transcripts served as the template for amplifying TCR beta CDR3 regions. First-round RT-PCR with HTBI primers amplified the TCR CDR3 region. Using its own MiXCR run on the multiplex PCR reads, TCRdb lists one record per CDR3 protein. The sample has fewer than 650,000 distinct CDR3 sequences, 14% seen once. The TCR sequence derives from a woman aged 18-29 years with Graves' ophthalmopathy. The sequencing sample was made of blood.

CDR3 sequence reads: CASSIPGQGRAYEQYF. CDR3 nucleotide sequence: TGTGCCAGCAGTATACCGGGACAGGGAAGAGCCTACGAGCAGTACTTC. The chain uses TRBV28 and TRBJ2-7; 9 bases are a match to TRBD1. The J segment lost 2 bases and the V segment lost 5 bases, leaving 10 bases of the junction unmatched. Germline values: CDR1 MDHEN, CDR2 SYDVKM. This CDR3 is 16 amino acids long.